A single sample is the source of the 25 T cell receptor beta chains below, sequenced in a study of CD8 T cells in ankylosing spondylitis. TCRdb re-called the 5' RACE reads with MiXCR, one entry per CDR3 protein. The sample has 350,000 to 450,000 distinct CDR3 sequences, approximately 22% seen once. The sample consisted of blood, either unsorted or a sorted T cell fraction (not recorded which). The receptors come from a male donor with ankylosing spondylitis or in good health (not recorded which).

This clonotype was seen a handful of times. This chain links TRBV12-3 or TRBV12-4 with TRBJ2-2; no definite D call. Trimming removed 8 bases at V and 3 bases at J, with 4 bases between. CDR3 size: 11 residues. CDR3 nucleotides: TGTGCCAGCGCTTACACCGGGGAGCTGTTTTTT. This encodes CASAYTGELFF.

This clonotype turned up a few times. The V call is TRBV20-1, the J call TRBJ2-3; D may be TRBD1 (7 bases). V lost 3 bases and J 0 bases, leaving 16 bases between the germline ends. The germline gives CDR1 DFQATT, CDR2 SNEGSKA (reference sequence). CDR3 length: 16 residues. CDR3 in DNA: TGCAGTGCTAGGGGTCAGGGGGGTGCTAGCACAGATACGCAGTATTTT. Amino acids: CSARGQGGASTDTQYF.

The V gene is TRBV30, the J gene TRBJ2-1; 8 nucleotides agree with TRBD1. The CDR3 extends over 13 amino acids. V trimming: 0 bases; J trimming: 9 bases; junction bases outside the gene matches: 4. Germline V gene data show CDR1 as GTSNPN and CDR2 as SVGIG (reference sequence). The CDR3 DNA follows: TGTGCCTGGAGTGTAGGGACAGGAGCTGAGCAGTTCTTC. It translates to CAWSVGTGAEQFF.

The sample holds a few counts of this clonotype. The CDR3 reads CASRTGVGGIQYF. The CDR3 DNA follows: TGTGCCAGCCGGACAGGGGTGGGGGGCATTCAGTACTTC. The J gene is TRBJ2-4, the V gene TRBV27; 9 nucleotides align to TRBD1. Germline V gene lookup returns CDR1 MNHEY and CDR2 SMNVEV (reference sequence). The CDR3 sequence is 13 residues long. V lost 8 bases, J lost 9 bases, and 8 bases stayed unmatched.

In this sample, this clonotype turned up a few times. The chain uses TRBV4-1 and TRBJ2-4; D is uncertain. The CDR3 consists of 13 residues. Germline V lookup: CDR1 MGHRA, CDR2 YSYEKL. V lost 4 bases and J 8 bases, leaving 12 bases between the germline ends. This CDR3 is CASSPQSLDIQYF. Here the CDR3 DNA reads TGCGCCAGCAGCCCCCAATCTTTGGACATTCAGTACTTC.

This clonotype was seen only a few times. The chain uses TRBV7-9 and TRBJ2-5; 9 bases align to TRBD2. Germline V gene data show CDR1 as SEHNR and CDR2 as FQNEAQ (reference sequence). V lost 4 bases, J lost 3 bases, and 12 bases stayed unmatched. This CDR3 region has 17 residues. Written as DNA, the CDR3 is TGTGCCAGCAGCTCCCCGGTGAAGGGACTAGCAGAAGAGACCCAGTACTTC. This encodes CASSSPVKGLAEETQYF.

This sequence joins TRBV4-1 and TRBJ2-1, with TRBD2 matching over 8 bases. The CDR3 contains 14 residues. In germline, CDR1 is MGHRA, CDR2 YSYEKL. V trimming: 0 bases; J trimming: 7 bases; junction bases outside the gene matches: 2. CDR3 nucleotides: TGCGCCAGCAGCCAAGAGCCTAGCGGGAATGAGCAGTTCTTC. Translated, it gives CASSQEPSGNEQFF.

To note about this clonotype: One end of the junction is discordant with germline, which a read error may explain. This sequence joins TRBV6-4 and TRBJ2-7, with a weak D call TRBD2 (5 bases). Germline V gives CDR1 MRHNA, CDR2 SNTAGT. This CDR3 is 12 amino acids long. This CDR3 is CASRDSGYEQYF. For the CDR3, the DNA is TGTGCCAGCAGGGACTCGGGGTACGAGCAGTACTTC.

The chain is built from TRBV7-8 and TRBJ2-5; 10 bases line up with TRBD2. Per the germline V gene, CDR1 is SGHVS and CDR2 is FQNEAQ. CDR3 size: 16 residues. V was pared by 6 bases and J by 1 base, with 8 bases of the junction left unmatched. The CDR3 bases are TGTGCCAGCAGACCAGCTAGCGGGAGTTTCCAAGAGACCCAGTACTTC. It encodes CASRPASGSFQETQYF.

This clonotype was detected a few times. V is TRBV2 and J is TRBJ2-2; unclear D gene. This CDR3 comprises 15 residues. V dropped 1 base and J dropped 6 bases, with 12 bases sitting between them. Germline V lookup: CDR1 SNHLY, CDR2 FYNNEI. CDR3 coding DNA: TGTGCCAGCAGTGAAGAGGGTTCCTGGGCCGGGGAGCTGTTTTTT. This encodes CASSEEGSWAGELFF.

The chain has TRBV6-2 or TRBV6-3 and TRBJ2-5, with TRBD1 matching over 8 bases. The trim removed 7 bases at V and 5 bases at J, leaving 6 bases unmatched. The germline V gene encodes CDR1 MNHEY and CDR2 SVGEGT. The CDR3 spans 13 residues. The chain's CDR3 is CASNTGGPETQYF. In DNA, the CDR3 is TGTGCCAGCAATACAGGGGGACCCGAGACCCAGTACTTC.

The rearrangement links TRBV20-1 to TRBJ2-7; D call uncertain. The CDR3 spans 13 residues. The germline V gene encodes CDR1 DFQATT and CDR2 SNEGSKA (reference sequence). V lost 3 bases and J lost 1, with 10 bases in between. The CDR3 DNA is TGCAGTGCTAGCTCTCCAGTGTCCTACGAGCAGTACTTC. Translation gives CSASSPVSYEQYF.

The chain couples TRBV5-6 to TRBJ1-4, with TRBD1 as a possible D gene (6 bases). This CDR3 is built from 13 residues. V was trimmed by 2 bases and J by 8 bases, leaving 10 bases between them. In germline, CDR1 is SGHDT, CDR2 YYEEEE. CDR3 DNA sequence: TGTGCCAGCAGCTTCCGGGGGCAAGAAAAACTGTTTTTT. Translating gives CASSFRGQEKLFF.

This clonotype was seen more than once but under ten times. The chain couples TRBV5-1 to TRBJ1-1; 10 bases align to TRBD1. The CDR3 length is 15 residues. Germline CDR1 SGHRS, CDR2 YFSETQ. V gave up 3 bases and J gave up 5 bases; unmatched junction bases: 7. CDR3 loop: CASSYRQGARTEAFF. The CDR3 DNA sequence: TGCGCCAGCAGCTACAGACAGGGGGCGCGTACTGAAGCTTTCTTT.

This clonotype was counted only a few times. The chain has TRBV6-4 and TRBJ1-2; D possibly corresponds to TRBD1 (5 bases). Germline V gives CDR1 MRHNA, CDR2 SNTAGT. CDR3 length: 14 residues. Trimming shortened V by 2 bases and J by 6 bases, and 13 bases separated the two germline ends. CDR3 coding DNA: TGTGCCAGCAGTGACAGGGACGGCTCAAATGGCTACACCTTC. Translated: CASSDRDGSNGYTF.

The rearrangement joins TRBV29-1 to TRBJ2-7; D tentatively fits TRBD1 or TRBD2 (6 bases each). Deletions cut 7 bases from V and 3 bases from J, with 16 bases between. Looked up from germline, CDR1 is SQVTM and CDR2 is ANQGSEA. The CDR3 has 13 residues. CDR3 DNA sequence: TGCAGCGCCGAAACGGGGGCGGTCTACGAGCAGTACTTC. It encodes CSAETGAVYEQYF.

This clonotype was found a few times. This rearrangement joins TRBV4-1 to TRBJ2-5, with D hard to call. This CDR3 region has 14 residues. Between the trimmed V and J ends, which lost 0 bases and 5 bases, there was a span of 10 bases. In germline, CDR1 is MGHRA, CDR2 YSYEKL. As DNA, the CDR3 is TGCGCCAGCAGCCAAGATCCAGGTTCCGAGACCCAGTACTTC. Protein sequence: CASSQDPGSETQYF.

This clonotype appeared a few times. The rearrangement uses TRBV2 and TRBJ2-1; tentatively, D is TRBD2 (5 bases). The CDR3 is 14 amino acids. V shed 8 bases and J shed 0 bases, with 11 bases lying between them. Germline CDR1 reads SNHLY; CDR2 reads FYNNEI. The CDR3 reads CASLGLSSYNEQFF. CDR3 bases: TGTGCCAGCCTCGGACTCAGCTCCTACAATGAGCAGTTCTTC.

The sample holds many counts of this clonotype. The gene calls are TRBV4-1 and TRBJ1-1; D unclear. Per germline, CDR1 MGHRA and CDR2 YSYEKL. Trimming shortened V by 1 base and J by 4 bases, and 4 bases separated the two germline ends. The CDR3 runs 12 residues. CDR3 region: CASSQGATEAFF. As DNA, the CDR3 is TGCGCCAGCAGCCAAGGGGCCACTGAAGCTTTCTTT.

In its sample, this clonotype was seen a few times. The chain joins TRBV30 to TRBJ2-7; D unresolved. The CDR3 runs 13 residues. With 2 bases removed from V and 3 bases from J, the gap between germline ends came to 11 bases. Looked up from germline, CDR1 is GTSNPN and CDR2 is SVGIG (reference sequence). As DNA, the CDR3 is TGTGCCTGGAGTTCCGTCAGGCTCTACGAGCAGTACTTC. This codes for CAWSSVRLYEQYF. The complete variable domain, with remaining parts taken from reference TRBV30 and TRBJ2-7, reads SQTIHQWPATLVQPVGSPLSLECTVEGTSNPNLYWYRQAAGRGLQLLFYSVGIGQISSEVPQNLSASRPQDRQFILSSKKLLLSDSGFYLCAWSSVRLYEQYFGPGTRLTVT.

The chain is built from TRBV12-3 or TRBV12-4 and TRBJ2-5; possible D gene TRBD1, 6 bases. Trimming pared 5 bases from V and 5 bases from J, leaving 18 bases between. This CDR3 is built from 15 residues. CDR3 residues: CASSEEQGIMETQYF. The DNA for the CDR3 is TGTGCCAGCAGTGAGGAACAGGGTATCATGGAGACCCAGTACTTC.

In this sample, this clonotype turned up a few times. J is TRBJ2-3 and V is TRBV12-3 or TRBV12-4, with D maybe TRBD1 (6 bases). This CDR3 has 16 residues. V was trimmed by 7 bases and J by 2 bases, leaving 19 bases between them. CDR3 region: CASTPEQGPYTDTQYF. The CDR3 region has the DNA TGTGCCAGCACCCCCGAACAGGGCCCTTACACAGATACGCAGTATTTT.

This clonotype was detected a few times. V usage is TRBV12-3 or TRBV12-4 and J usage is TRBJ2-1, with TRBD2 matching 7 bases. The CDR3 is 14 amino acids. Losses at the gene ends were 3 bases for V and 4 bases for J; bases not matched to a gene: 3. The CDR3 nucleotides read TGTGCCAGCAGTTTCTCTAGCGGATACAATGAGCAGTTCTTC. The encoded protein is CASSFSSGYNEQFF.

V usage is TRBV6-1 and J usage is TRBJ2-1; maybe TRBD1 (7 bases). The J call could be wrong; TRBJ2-7 is a better fit for the DNA end. The germline gives CDR1 MNHNS, CDR2 SASEGT. This CDR3 spans 16 amino acids. CDR3 in amino acids: CASRAQGTEKDNEQYF. CDR3 nucleotide sequence: TGTGCCAGCAGGGCACAGGGGACTGAAAAAGACAATGAGCAGTACTTC.

V is TRBV29-1 and J is TRBJ2-7, with TRBD2 matching over 11 bases. The CDR3 runs 14 residues. Germline lookup yields CDR1 SQVTM and CDR2 ANQGSEA. V was pared by 4 bases and J by 0 bases, with 2 bases of the junction left unmatched. This CDR3 is CSVVAGGGSYEQYF. The CDR3 DNA is TGCAGCGTTGTAGCGGGGGGGGGCTCCTACGAGCAGTACTTC.